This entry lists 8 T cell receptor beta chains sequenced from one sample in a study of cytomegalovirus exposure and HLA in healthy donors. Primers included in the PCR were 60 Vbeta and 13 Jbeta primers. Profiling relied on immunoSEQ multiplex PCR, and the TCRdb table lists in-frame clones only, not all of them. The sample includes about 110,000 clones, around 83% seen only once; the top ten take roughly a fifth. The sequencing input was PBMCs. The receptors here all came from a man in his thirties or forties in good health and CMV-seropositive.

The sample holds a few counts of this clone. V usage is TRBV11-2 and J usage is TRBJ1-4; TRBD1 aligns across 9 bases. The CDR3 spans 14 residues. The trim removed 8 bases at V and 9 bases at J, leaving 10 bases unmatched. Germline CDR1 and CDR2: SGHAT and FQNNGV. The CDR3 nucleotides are TGTGCCAGCGCCGGACAGGGGCGAGCCAAAAAACTGTTTTTT. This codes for CASAGQGRAKKLFF.

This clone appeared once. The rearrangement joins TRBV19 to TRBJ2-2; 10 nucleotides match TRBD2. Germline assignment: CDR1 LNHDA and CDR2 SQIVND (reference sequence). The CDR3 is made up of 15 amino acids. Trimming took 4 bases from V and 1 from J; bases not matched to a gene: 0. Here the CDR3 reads CASSTSGGNTGELFF. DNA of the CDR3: TGTGCCAGTAGTACTAGCGGGGGGAACACCGGGGAGCTGTTTTTT. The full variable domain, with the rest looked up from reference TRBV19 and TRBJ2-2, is DGGITQSPKYLFRKEGQNVTLSCEQNLNHDAMYWYRQDPGQGLRLIYYSQIVNDFQKGDIAEGYSVSREKKESFPLTVTSAQKNPTAFYLCASSTSGGNTGELFFGEGSRLTVL.

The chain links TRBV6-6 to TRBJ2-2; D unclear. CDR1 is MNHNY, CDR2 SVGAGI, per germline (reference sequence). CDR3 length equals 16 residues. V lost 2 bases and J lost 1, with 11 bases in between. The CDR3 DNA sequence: TGTGCCAGCAGTTACGCCTCAGGTCTGAACACCGGGGAGCTGTTTTTT. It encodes CASSYASGLNTGELFF.

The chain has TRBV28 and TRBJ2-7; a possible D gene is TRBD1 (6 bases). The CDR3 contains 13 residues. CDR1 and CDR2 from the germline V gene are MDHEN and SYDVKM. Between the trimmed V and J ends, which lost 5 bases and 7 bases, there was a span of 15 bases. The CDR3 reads CASSPLQGGEQYF. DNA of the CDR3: TGTGCCAGCAGTCCACTACAGGGCGGAGAGCAGTACTTC. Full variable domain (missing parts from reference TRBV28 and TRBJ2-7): DVKVTQSSRYLVKRTGEKVFLECVQDMDHENMFWYRQDPGLGLRLIYFSYDVKMKEKGDIPEGYSVSREKKERFSLILESASTNQTSMYLCASSPLQGGEQYFGPGTRLTVT.

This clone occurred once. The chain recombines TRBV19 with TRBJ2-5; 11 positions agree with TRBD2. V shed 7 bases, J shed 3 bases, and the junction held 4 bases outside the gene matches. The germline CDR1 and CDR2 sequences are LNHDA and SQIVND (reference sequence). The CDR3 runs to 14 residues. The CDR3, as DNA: TGTGCCAGTACCATGACTAGCGGGAAAGAGACCCAGTACTTC. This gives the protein CASTMTSGKETQYF.

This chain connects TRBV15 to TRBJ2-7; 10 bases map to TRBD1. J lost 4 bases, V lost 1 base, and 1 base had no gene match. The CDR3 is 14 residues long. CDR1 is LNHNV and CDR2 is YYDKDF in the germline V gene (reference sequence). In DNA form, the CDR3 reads TGTGCCACCAGCAGAGGGACAGGGGGATACGAGCAGTACTTC. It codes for CATSRGTGGYEQYF.

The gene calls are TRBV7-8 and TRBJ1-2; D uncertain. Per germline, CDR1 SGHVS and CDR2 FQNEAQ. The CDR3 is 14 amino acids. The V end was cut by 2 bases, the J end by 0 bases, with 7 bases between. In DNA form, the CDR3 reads TGTGCCAGCAGCTTACAAGCAACTAACTATGGCTACACCTTC. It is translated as CASSLQATNYGYTF.

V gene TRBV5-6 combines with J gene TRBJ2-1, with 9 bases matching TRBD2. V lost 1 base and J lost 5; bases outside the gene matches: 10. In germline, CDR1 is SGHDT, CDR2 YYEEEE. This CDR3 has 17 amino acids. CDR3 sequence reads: CASSLQGFGLANNEQFF. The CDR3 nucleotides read TGTGCCAGCAGCTTGCAAGGCTTTGGACTAGCGAACAATGAGCAGTTCTTC.